A single sample is the source of the 22 T cell receptor beta chains below, sequenced in a study of T cells in Graves' hyperthyroidism and ophthalmopathy. Amplification yielded TCR beta CDR3 regions, with RNA transcripts as the source. The HTBI primer set served for first-round RT-PCR of the TCR CDR3. TCRdb reprocessed the multiplex PCR reads with MiXCR, giving one entry per CDR3 protein. Of 100,000 to 140,000 distinct CDR3 sequences listed, about 15% are singletons. The sample consisted of blood. Receptors originate from a woman aged 45-65 years with Graves' hyperthyroidism.

This clonotype was counted ten times or more. The chain joins TRBV9 to TRBJ2-3; D possibly matches TRBD1 or TRBD2 (5 bases each). This CDR3 contains 17 residues. The V end was cut by 0 bases, the J end by 1 base, with 15 bases between. CDR1 SGDLS and CDR2 YYNGEE come from the germline V gene. In nucleotides, the CDR3 is TGTGCCAGCAGCGTAGAAGAGCCAGGGACGGGCACAGATACGCAGTATTTT. Translation: CASSVEEPGTGTDTQYF.

This clonotype was picked up many times. The gene calls are TRBV20-1 and TRBJ2-2; TRBD1 matches 9 bases. The CDR3 covers 16 residues. CDR1 is DFQATT and CDR2 is SNEGSKA in the germline V gene (reference sequence). Germline trimming cut 0 bases from V and 3 bases from J; bases unmatched to any gene: 5. CDR3 sequence (DNA): TGCAGTGCTAGAGATACCCGACAGGGGGACACCGGGGAGCTGTTTTTT. Amino acid sequence: CSARDTRQGDTGELFF.

This clonotype showed up many times. The chain uses TRBV18 and TRBJ2-3; D perhaps matches TRBD2 (5 bases). The V end lost 3 bases, the J end lost 0 bases, and 13 bases lay between the germline ends. The CDR3 runs 16 residues. In germline, CDR1 is KGHSH, CDR2 LQKENI. In nucleotides, the CDR3 is TGTGCCAGCTCACCTGCGCTCAGGACTAGCACAGATACGCAGTATTTT. This codes for CASSPALRTSTDTQYF.

This clonotype was seen repeatedly, ten times or more. The J gene is TRBJ1-2, the V gene TRBV28; the match to TRBD1 covers 11 bases. The junction had 12 bases not matched to a gene; V was cut back by 8 bases and J by 7 bases. The CDR3 is 15 residues long. Germline CDR1 and CDR2: MDHEN and SYDVKM. DNA for the CDR3: TGTGCCAGCCTCCCCGGGACAGGGGGTCGGAGTGGCTACACCTTC. This translates into CASLPGTGGRSGYTF.

This sequence joins TRBV7-9 and TRBJ2-7; no reliable D call. CDR1 is SEHNR and CDR2 is FQNEAQ in the germline V gene (reference sequence). The CDR3 spans 12 residues. Trimming removed 3 bases at V and 1 base at J, with 4 bases between. CDR3 sequence reads: CASSFLSYEQYF. The CDR3 DNA sequence: TGTGCCAGCAGCTTTCTATCCTACGAGCAGTACTTC.

This clonotype has a count of ten or more. The chain has TRBV28 and TRBJ2-5; tentative D call: TRBD2 (5 bases). This CDR3 is built from 14 residues. V lost 5 bases and J 5 bases, leaving 15 bases between the germline ends. Germline CDR1 and CDR2: MDHEN and SYDVKM. Here the CDR3 DNA reads TGTGCCAGCAGTCCAGCGGAGGCCGAGGAGACCCAGTACTTC. Its translation is CASSPAEAEETQYF.

The chain carries TRBV28 and TRBJ2-2; D is possibly TRBD2 (7 bases). Germline CDR1 and CDR2: MDHEN and SYDVKM. Trimming left V 2 bases short and J 1 base short, with 20 bases between. CDR3 length: 19 residues. The CDR3 region is CASSLGSTWGGENTGELFF. CDR3 DNA sequence: TGTGCCAGCAGTTTAGGGTCCACCTGGGGGGGCGAGAACACCGGGGAGCTGTTTTTT.

The sample holds a few counts of this clonotype. This chain joins TRBV19 and TRBJ2-1; 9 bases line up with TRBD1. CDR3 length: 15 residues. Trimming cost V 5 bases and J 8 bases; bases outside gene matches: 10. Germline values: CDR1 LNHDA, CDR2 SQIVND (reference sequence). CDR3 coding DNA: TGTGCCAGTAGTCCCACACAGGGACAGGGCGATGAGCAGTTCTTC. This codes for CASSPTQGQGDEQFF. Drawing the rest from reference TRBV19 and TRBJ2-1, the complete variable domain is DGGITQSPKYLFRKEGQNVTLSCEQNLNHDAMYWYRQDPGQGLRLIYYSQIVNDFQKGDIAEGYSVSREKKESFPLTVTSAQKNPTAFYLCASSPTQGQGDEQFFGPGTRLTVL.

About this clonotype itself: A much larger clone lies a single base off, so this may be a read error. The chain is built from TRBV6-2 or TRBV6-3 and TRBJ2-1; possibly TRBD2 for D (6 bases). V lost 4 bases and J lost 15, with 19 bases in between. CDR1 is MNHEY and CDR2 is SVGEGT in the germline V gene. The CDR3 has 13 amino acids. The DNA for the CDR3 is TGTGCCAGCAGTTCACTCCGGGGGAAATCCCCGTTCTTC. The encoded protein is CASSSLRGKSPFF.

This clonotype was seen many times. The chain links TRBV11-2 to TRBJ2-2, with D possibly TRBD2 on 6 matching bases. The CDR3 totals 15 residues. Germline V gene data show CDR1 as SGHAT and CDR2 as FQNNGV. The V end lost 5 bases, the J end lost 5 bases, and 15 bases lay between the germline ends. The DNA of the CDR3 is TGTGCCAGCAGCCGCGGGACTCTTGGGACCGGGGAGCTGTTTTTT. Amino acids: CASSRGTLGTGELFF.

This clonotype has at least ten counts. The J gene is TRBJ2-7, the V gene TRBV12-3 or TRBV12-4, with D maybe TRBD2 (6 bases). The CDR3 is 13 residues long. The V and J ends lost 4 bases and 1 base respectively, with 8 bases between them. CDR3 loop: CASSSSASYEQYF. The CDR3 DNA is TGTGCCAGCAGTTCTAGCGCTTCCTACGAGCAGTACTTC.

The chain uses TRBV6-1 and TRBJ2-2; D is ambiguous. V was shortened by 4 bases and J by 5 bases, with 2 bases between the two germline ends. Germline V gene data show CDR1 as MNHNS and CDR2 as SASEGT. The CDR3 length is 11 residues. CDR3 in amino acids: CASSATGELFF. CDR3 DNA: TGTGCCAGCAGTGCGACCGGGGAGCTGTTTTTT.

In this sample, this clonotype turned up many times. The chain uses TRBV6-2 or TRBV6-3 and TRBJ2-3, with a weak D call TRBD2 (7 bases). V was clipped by 5 bases and J by 6 bases, with 24 bases between them. CDR1 is MNHEY, CDR2 SVGEGT, per germline. The CDR3 length is 17 residues. CDR3 nucleotides: TGTGCCAGCAGTAACGGCGGGGGCTTAGTAGCTGTGGATACGCAGTATTTT. This codes for CASSNGGGLVAVDTQYF.

This clonotype was counted ten times or more. The chain links TRBV2 to TRBJ1-5; D is unresolved. CDR1 and CDR2 (germline): SNHLY, FYNNEI. The V and J ends lost 3 bases and 4 bases respectively, with 7 bases between them. This CDR3 is built from 13 residues. CDR3 in DNA: TGTGCCAGCAGTGATTCAGAGAATCAGCCCCAGCATTTT. Translating gives CASSDSENQPQHF.

This clonotype has a count of ten or more. This chain uses TRBV29-1 with TRBJ2-2, with 9 bases aligning to TRBD1. The germline gives CDR1 SQVTM, CDR2 ANQGSEA. This CDR3 is 13 amino acids long. J lost 6 bases, V lost 8 bases, and 7 bases had no gene match. The CDR3 DNA follows: TGCAGCCTTTGGACAGGGGACTCCGGGGAGCTGTTTTTT. This encodes CSLWTGDSGELFF.

This clonotype was picked up many times. The V gene is TRBV29-1, the J gene TRBJ2-3; D may be TRBD1 (6 bases). The CDR3 is 12 residues long. The V gene lost 5 bases and the J gene lost 3 bases, with 9 bases spanning the gap. CDR1 is SQVTM and CDR2 is ANQGSEA in the germline V gene. The CDR3 region has the DNA TGCAGCGTTACCCAGGGGACAGATACGCAGTATTTT. This sequence encodes CSVTQGTDTQYF.

The chain joins TRBV12-3 or TRBV12-4 to TRBJ1-1; possible D gene TRBD1, 5 bases. Trimming took off 5 bases at V and 3 bases at J, with 13 bases between the two ends. The CDR3 extends over 14 amino acids. In nucleotides, the CDR3 is TGTGCCAGCAGTGAGGTTCGGGGGTACACTGAAGCTTTCTTT. The encoded protein is CASSEVRGYTEAFF.

This clonotype was counted at least ten times. The chain is built from TRBV3-1 and TRBJ2-7; the D is unclear. CDR3 size: 16 residues. V lost 0 bases, J lost 5 bases, and 17 bases lay in between. From germline, CDR1 is LGHDT and CDR2 YNNKEL (reference sequence). CDR3 in amino acids: CASSQDWASSVDEQYV. CDR3 DNA sequence: TGTGCCAGCAGCCAAGATTGGGCCAGCAGCGTGGACGAGCAGTACGTC.

The chain combines TRBV3-1 with TRBJ1-1; no firm D call. Germline V gives CDR1 LGHDT, CDR2 YNNKEL (reference sequence). This CDR3 spans 12 amino acids. V shed 1 base and J shed 7 bases, with 7 bases lying between them. CDR3 in amino acids: CASSQGKIEAFF. CDR3 bases: TGTGCCAGCAGCCAAGGTAAAATTGAAGCTTTCTTT. Full variable domain (missing parts from reference TRBV3-1 and TRBJ1-1): DTAVSQTPKYLVTQMGNDKSIKCEQNLGHDTMYWYKQDSKKFLKIMFSYNNKELIINETVPNRFSPKSPDKAHLNLHINSLELGDSAVYFCASSQGKIEAFFGQGTRLTVV.

This clonotype was recorded many times. This chain links TRBV15 with TRBJ2-1; TRBD2 matches 13 bases. Germline V gives CDR1 LNHNV, CDR2 YYDKDF (reference sequence). Trimming cost V 4 bases and J 10 bases; bases outside gene matches: 13. The CDR3 runs to 17 residues. CDR3 amino acids: CATSTQTSGRAVGEQFF. Here the CDR3 DNA reads TGTGCCACCAGCACCCAAACTAGCGGGAGGGCCGTAGGAGAGCAGTTCTTC. The full variable domain, with the rest looked up from reference TRBV15 and TRBJ2-1, is DAMVIQNPRYQVTQFGKPVTLSCSQTLNHNVMYWYQQKSSQAPKLLFHYYDKDFNNEADTPDNFQSRRPNTSFCFLDIRSPGLGDTAMYLCATSTQTSGRAVGEQFFGPGTRLTVL.

There are many counts of this clonotype. The V and J genes are TRBV5-1 and TRBJ1-2, with 8 bases matching TRBD1. The CDR3 covers 14 residues. CDR1 SGHRS and CDR2 YFSETQ come from the germline V gene. V was pared by 3 bases and J by 4 bases, with 5 bases of the junction left unmatched. In DNA form, the CDR3 reads TGCGCCAGCAGCTCCGGACAGGGCGGCTATGGCTACACCTTC. This gives the protein CASSSGQGGYGYTF.

J is TRBJ1-6 and V is TRBV5-4; no clear D. V lost 6 bases and J 8 bases, leaving 18 bases between the germline ends. Germline V gene data show CDR1 as SGHNT and CDR2 as YYREEE (reference sequence). The length of the CDR3 is 15 residues. For the CDR3, the DNA is TGTGCCAGCAACAGAGCGGGAGCCGATGATTCACCCCTCCACTTT. Its translation is CASNRAGADDSPLHF.